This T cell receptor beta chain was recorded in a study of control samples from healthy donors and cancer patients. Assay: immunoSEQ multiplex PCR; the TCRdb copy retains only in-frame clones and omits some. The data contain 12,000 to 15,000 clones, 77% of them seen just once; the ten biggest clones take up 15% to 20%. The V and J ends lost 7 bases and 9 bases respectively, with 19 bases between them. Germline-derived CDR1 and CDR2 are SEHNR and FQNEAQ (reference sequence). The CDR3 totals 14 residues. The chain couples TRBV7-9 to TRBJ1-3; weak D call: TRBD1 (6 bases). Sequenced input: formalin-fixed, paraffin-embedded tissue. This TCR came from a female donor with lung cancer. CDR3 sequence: CASTPGASRTTIYF. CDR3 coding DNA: TGTGCCAGCACCCCGGGGGCCTCTAGGACCACCATATATTTT.